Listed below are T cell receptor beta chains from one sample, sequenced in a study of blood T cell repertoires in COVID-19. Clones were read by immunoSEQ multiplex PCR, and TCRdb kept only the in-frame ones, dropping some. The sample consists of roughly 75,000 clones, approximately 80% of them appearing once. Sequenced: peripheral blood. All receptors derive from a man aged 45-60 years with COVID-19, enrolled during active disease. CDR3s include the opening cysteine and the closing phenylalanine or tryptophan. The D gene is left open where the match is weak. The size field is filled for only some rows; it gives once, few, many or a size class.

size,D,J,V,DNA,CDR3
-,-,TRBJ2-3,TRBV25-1,TGTGCCAGCAGTGTGTCTGGACTACCCAGCACAGATACGCAGTATTTT,CASSVSGLPSTDTQYF
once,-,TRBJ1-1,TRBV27,TGTGCCAGCAGTTTAGGGGGCCCGAACACTGAAGCTTTCTTT,CASSLGGPNTEAFF
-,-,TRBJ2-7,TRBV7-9,TGTGCCAGCAGCGATGCTGGAGGGCTCCACTACGAGCAGTACTTC,CASSDAGGLHYEQYF
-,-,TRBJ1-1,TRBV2,TGTGCCAGCAGGCGGGCCCTTGAAGCTTTCTTT,CASRRALEAFF
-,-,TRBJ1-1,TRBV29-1,TGCAGCGGCTGGGGGCGCACTGAAGCTTTCTTT,CSGWGRTEAFF
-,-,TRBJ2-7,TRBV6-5,TGTGCCAGCAGTTACTCCGGCCAGGGCCCCTACGAGCAGTACTTC,CASSYSGQGPYEQYF
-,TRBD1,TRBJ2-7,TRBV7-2,TGTGCCAGCAGCCCAGGGACAGGTCGAGGAGAGCAGTACTTC,CASSPGTGRGEQYF
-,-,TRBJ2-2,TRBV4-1,TGCGCCAGCAGCCAAGACGGGTCCGCGAACACCGGGGAGCTGTTTTTT,CASSQDGSANTGELFF
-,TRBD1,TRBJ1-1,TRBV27,TGTGCCAGCAGCGGGACAGGGAGTGAAGCTTTCTTT,CASSGTGSEAFF
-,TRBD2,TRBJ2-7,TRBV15,TGTGCCACCAGCCTAGCGGACTCCTACGAGCAGTACTTC,CATSLADSYEQYF
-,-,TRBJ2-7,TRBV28,TGTGCCAGCAGCTCCGCCCTTACAAGATACGAGCAGTACTTC,CASSSALTRYEQYF
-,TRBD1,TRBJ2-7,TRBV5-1,TGCGCCAGCAGCCCTCGGACAGGCCCCTACGAGCAGTACTTC,CASSPRTGPYEQYF
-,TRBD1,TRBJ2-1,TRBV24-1,TGTGCCACCAGTGAGGGGACAGGTTTTACCTACAATGAGCAGTTCTTC,CATSEGTGFTYNEQFF
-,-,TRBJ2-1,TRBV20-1,TGCAGTGCTAGTCTCACCGGGACTCGGGATGAGCAGTTCTTC,CSASLTGTRDEQFF
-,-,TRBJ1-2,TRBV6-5,TGTGCCAGCAGGCCATCCGGAATCGGGGGCTATGGCTACACCTTC,CASRPSGIGGYGYTF
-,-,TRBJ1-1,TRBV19,TGTGCCAGTAGTCGTACACTGAACACTGAAGCTTTCTTT,CASSRTLNTEAFF
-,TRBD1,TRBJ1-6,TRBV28,TGTGCCAGCAGCCGTTATGCCCCGATGGGCAGGGGGTATATTTCACCCCTCCACTTT,CASSRYAPMGRGYISPLHF
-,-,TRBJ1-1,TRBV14,TGTGCCAGCAGCCGCGAACAGGGTATCACTGAAGCTTTCTTT,CASSREQGITEAFF
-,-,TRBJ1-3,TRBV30,TGTGCCTGGAGTTCCTCCGGCGGTCCCTCTGGAAACACCATATATTTT,CAWSSSGGPSGNTIYF
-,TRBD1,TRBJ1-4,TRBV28,TGTGCCAGCACCCCCCCGGGACAGGGGAATGAAAAACTGTTTTTT,CASTPPGQGNEKLFF
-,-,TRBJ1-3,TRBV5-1,TGCGCCAGCAGCCCCAGGGCCTTCTCTGGAAACACCATATATTTT,CASSPRAFSGNTIYF
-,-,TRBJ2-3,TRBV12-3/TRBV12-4,TGTGCCAGCACCCGGGGGGCGCCAGATACGCAGTATTTT,CASTRGAPDTQYF
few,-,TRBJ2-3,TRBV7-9,TGTGCCAGCAGCCTGGGCACAGGGAATACAGATACGCAGTATTTT,CASSLGTGNTDTQYF
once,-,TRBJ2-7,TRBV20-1,TGCAGTGCTTTGGGGGCCTGGGAGCAGTACTTC,CSALGAWEQYF
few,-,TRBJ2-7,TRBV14,TGTGCCAGCAGCCAATACGGGAATTCCTACATGTACGAGCAGTACTTC,CASSQYGNSYMYEQYF
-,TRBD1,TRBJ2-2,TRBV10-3,TGTGCCATCAGTGCCTTACAGGGGGTATCGAGCACCGGGGAGCTGTTTTTT,CAISALQGVSSTGELFF
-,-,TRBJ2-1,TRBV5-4,TGTGCCAGCAGGACGGGGTGGGAGAACAATGAGCAGTTCTTC,CASRTGWENNEQFF
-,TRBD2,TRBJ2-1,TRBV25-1,TGTGCCAGCAGCGAAGGGGTGGGCGGGAGGATTATCAGCAATGAGCAGTTCTTC,CASSEGVGGRIISNEQFF